This T cell receptor (beta chain) is drawn from a study of shared clonotypes between healthy human individuals. Looking at the study overall: For every donor, three CD4 naive, three CD4 memory, two CD8 naive and one CD8 memory plates were used.

The assay was immunoSEQ multiplex PCR, and TCRdb's table has in-frame clones only and misses some. Of more than 2 million clones in the sample, more than 90% are singletons; the top ten hold around 0.13%. Points from the study as a whole: Naive CD4 clonotypes were shared across several donors at roughly 4.6%. Rarefaction exposed incomplete sorted-subset sequencing despite large depth.

Trimming shortened V by 4 bases and J by 1 base, and 13 bases separated the two germline ends. Germline CDR1 and CDR2: LGHNA and YSLEER. The CDR3 runs to 16 residues. Comments on this clone: As yet, its antigen is unknown.

The clonotype was recovered from a man aged 18 to 29 in good health. V and J are TRBV4-3 and TRBJ1-4, with D tentatively TRBD1 (6 bases). Sequencing was performed on naive CD4+ T cells sorted from blood. This sample's subset: CD45RA+ positively selected. CDR3 protein: CASSLLGGRTNEKLFF. DNA for the CDR3: TGCGCCAGCAGCCTGTTAGGGGGGCGAACTAATGAAAAACTGTTTTTT.